This TCR beta chain stems from a study of cytomegalovirus exposure and HLA in healthy donors (dated 2017 in TCRdb). Notes on the research overall: An earlier analysis of some 500 of the donors reported more than 250 Gb of sequence data and about 100 million unique TCR beta sequences from approximately 180 million T cells. An early release that covered about 600 HLA-typed donors contained around 330 gigabases of sequencing data and 75 million to 100 million unique TCR sequences. The genetic ancestry cluster associated with self-reported Caucasian donors included around four fifths of the roughly 390 genotyped donors. The aim of the study was to test whether cataloging public T cell receptors could identify signatures of past pathogen exposure. The study used immunosequencing to profile the T cell repertoires of hundreds of subjects and linked those repertoires to cytomegalovirus serostatus. Besides the first cohort of roughly 660 subjects, a separate validation cohort made up of roughly 120 different subjects was used. High-throughput TCR immunosequencing, statistical association of individual TCRs with disease status, and machine learning were combined to predict cytomegalovirus infection status. In a later analysis, previously published TCR beta repertoires from 600 to 850 donors were re-analyzed and high-resolution HLA genotyping was added so that TCR occurrence patterns could be studied. Rather than drawing on any new phenotypic data, the later analysis identified candidate immune exposures from TCR beta sequences and the way those sequences occurred across donors. An earlier analysis of 587 of the donors used high-throughput TCR beta sequencing to judge whether each TCR beta V gene segment behaved as functional or pseudogenic. Donor age, sex, ethnicity and CMV serostatus were compiled alongside the repertoire data. A later genetic analysis took genome-wide SNP genotypes for about 65% of the roughly 670 donors and used that subset as a discovery cohort. Every discovery cohort repertoire had been produced on one sequencing platform. HLA typing covered class I and class II loci at four-digit resolution. The number of typed donors differed by locus: about 620-640 for A, B, C, DRB1 and DQB1; 500 to 550 for DQA1; approximately 610 for DPA1; and 400 to 480 for DPB1. Because of strong linkage in the cohort, roughly five DR-DQ haplotypes were treated as single units for association and clustering. Across around 400 genotyped donors of the cohort, an average of roughly 250,000 unique TCR beta nucleotide sequences per donor were sequenced, and about a sixth of those sequences were non-productive. General study outcomes and caveats: Because HLA typing was unavailable for some donors at each locus, only the typed subset was used in association tests. A further reported finding was that TCR beta sequences accurately predicted the HLA-A and HLA-B alleles for most subjects in the first cohort. An association between a missense DCLRE1C variant and V-gene and J-gene trimming of TCR beta chains was found in a later genetic analysis and replicated in an independent cohort. For the cohort, immune exposure information was limited to CMV serostatus. A later analysis found that HLA-associated TCR beta chains were more clonally expanded and had lower generation probabilities than equally common non-associated chains. Linkage disequilibrium might explain the correlated functional status among segregating V segments, but an unknown experimental factor could not be ruled out. This cohort had only TCR beta chains sequenced, and the lack of alpha or paired-chain data limited which features could be detected. In a later analysis, several top co-occurrence clusters were reported to appear linked to parvovirus B19, influenza, CMV and Epstein-Barr virus. The 87-base-pair reads could not distinguish some IMGT-functional V segments, including TRBV6-2 and TRBV6-3, so those segments were excluded. In a later genetic analysis, fewer N-insertions in productive TCRs were reported among donors in an Asian-associated ancestry cluster than the 666-donor mean. The sequencing pipeline was judged likely to have produced a cluster of highly shared sequence variants as a technical artifact. A later analysis found that most CMV-associated TCR beta chains appeared HLA-restricted, with HLA associations seemingly driven largely by CMV exposure. The presence/absence analyses assumed that sequencing depth was roughly uniform across donors, and that assumption may not be true. Approximately 18 rarely observed V segments, including chromosome 9 orphons, were excluded from the earlier analysis of about 600 of the donors because counts were too low. When HLA alleles, especially DR and DQ, strongly co-occurred, TCR associations were difficult to assign to individual alleles. In a later analysis, TCR association rates were found to vary across HLA loci, with the most associated TCRs seen for DRB1 alleles and the fewest for HLA-C alleles. While some public TCRs were present in many individuals, most TCR sequences turned up only very rarely across donors. In an earlier analysis of 587 of the donors, most TCR beta V segments appeared in productive rearrangements about 87% or about 30% of the time, broadly matching IMGT annotations. The authors suggested that the approach could potentially be generalized to other disease states and immunological phenotypes. In both the original and validation cohorts, the classifier was reported to diagnose cytomegalovirus status with high specificity and sensitivity. In a later analysis, 15,000 to 20,000 TCR beta sequences were associated with specific HLA alleles at a false discovery rate of 0.05. In the study, some 160 TCR beta chains were listed as associated with cytomegalovirus. In vitro tests confirmed that three of the cytomegalovirus-associated TCR beta chains recognize cytomegalovirus antigens.

V loses 6 bases, J loses 13 bases, and the germline ends lie 16 bases apart. Looking up the germline V gene yields CDR1 SNHLY and CDR2 FYNNEI. The CDR3, from cysteine to phenylalanine, totals 12 residues. Only the CDR3 region is kept as DNA, spanning 36 bases read in frame from base 1. The method was the immunoSEQ multiplex PCR assay. For the multiplex PCR, a mixture combining 60 forward primers for TCR Vbeta segments and 13 reverse primers for TCR Jbeta segments was used. A multiplex PCR assay on genomic DNA amplified the CDR3 region of rearranged TCR beta genes. The Illumina HiSeq System was used to sequence the amplified TCR beta libraries as 87-base-pair reads. On the study's bioinformatics: A later analysis counted about 80 million unique TCR beta chains across the 500 to 850 repertoires, and roughly 9.9 million of these chains were shared by at least two donors. Raw reads were error-corrected and collapsed into unique sequences by a nearest-neighbor algorithm in which closely related sequences were merged to remove PCR and sequencing errors. To assign V, D and J gene segments, CDR3 sequences were aligned to IMGT reference sequences. For a sequence to be retained, at least a six-nucleotide match to both a V gene segment and a J gene segment was required. Rearrangements were called productive when the CDR3 lacked stop codons and stayed in frame with V and J; all others were non-productive. CDR3 was defined according to IMGT convention as the region running from the second conserved V-encoded cysteine to the conserved J-encoded phenylalanine. Sequences without an unambiguous match to a single V gene segment were excluded from the earlier analysis of about 600 of the donors. In an earlier analysis of a few hundred of the donors, V segments were called functional above 56.7% productive rearrangements and were called segregating when the between-donor standard deviation exceeded 5%. A statistical classification framework was developed to diagnose cytomegalovirus status using the catalog of TCR beta chain sequences. V and J gene assignment, in a later analysis, came from comparing TCR nucleotide sequences with IMGT/GENE-DB human TR gene sequences. Using the TCRdist pipeline, a later analysis assigned CDR3 sequences along with most-parsimonious VDJ recombination scenarios. A later analysis defined each TCR beta chain by its CDR3 amino acid sequence plus V-gene family, and excluded reads lacking a unique V-gene family. A later analysis removed nearly 600 highly shared, low-generation-probability nucleotide sequences to deal with suspected cross-contamination and a sequencing artifact. A later analysis calculated a clonal expansion index for each public chain from normalized within-repertoire ranks of inferred template counts. In a later analysis, generation probabilities were computed with a VDJ recombination model fitted to out-of-frame rearrangements, and the resulting probabilities were checked against IGoR. In a later analysis, TCR-TCR, TCR-HLA and TCR-CMV co-occurrence was scored with hypergeometric tests, and a repertoire-size bias correction was applied to TCR pairs. To estimate false discovery rates, a later analysis permuted the HLA or CMV assignments 20 times. In a later analysis, co-occurring TCRs were grouped using DBSCAN, and TCRdist sequence similarity was added for clustering within HLA-allele-positive subsets. For co-occurrence clustering, repertoires with fewer than 30,000 or more than 120,000 public chains were excluded, along with four to six repertoires with anomalous nucleotide sharing. TCRdb obtained this table from immuneACCESS and retained in-frame rearrangements with V and J assigned. These tables miss some clones; where compared with another copy, unresolved V genes account for less than half of the shortfall, and the remainder is unexplained. The DNA was the basis for D and trimming; V, J and clone size are from that table. The sample profile shows 200,000 to 250,000 clones; roughly 80% of them were found once. The ten top clones hold roughly 2.5% of the sample.

The cohort consisted of hundreds of healthy bone marrow donors. Cohort members were all nominally healthy when sampled, although unrecorded immune exposures were likely present. The donor was CMV seronegative and belonged to the group of 380 or so seronegative cohort members. A peripheral blood sample was provided by each donor, and peripheral blood mononuclear cells were used for TCR beta sequencing. Genomic DNA extraction from the blood cell samples was performed with the Qiagen DNeasy Blood Extraction Kit. A remark on this clone: Its antigen is currently not known. Per-base qualities were not stored, and no clone one base away is much larger.

This sequence uses TRBV2 and TRBJ2-1; possibly the D gene is TRBD2, per 6 matching bases. The sequence came from a woman aged 40 to 49 in good health and CMV-seronegative. Sequences were obtained from PBMCs. The base sequence is TGTGCCAGCAGGATAGCGGCCTACCCCCAGTTCTTC. The resulting protein is CASRIAAYPQFF.